The sample holds many counts of the clone carrying this T cell receptor (beta chain). This entry comes from a study of T-cell reconstitution after alpha-beta-depleted transplantation in children. Using unique molecular identifiers, the investigators prepared the TCRbeta library. TCRdb recomputed calls from the PCR reads with MiXCR, one row per CDR3 protein. This sample carries 230,000 or so distinct CDR3 sequences, 9.7% of them seen once, and the ten largest clones take approximately 5%. The receptor's source is a human donor who donated a stem cell graft to a child with SCID. Here the sequenced sample was PBMCs from the stem cell graft donor, taken from the stem cell graft.

The CDR3 sequence is CASSLALEVNTEAFF. The CDR3 coding sequence is TGCGCCAGCAGCTTGGCCTTGGAAGTTAACACTGAAGCTTTCTTT. V and J are TRBV5-1 and TRBJ1-1; no reliable D call. The CDR3 has 15 amino acids. V lost 0 bases and J lost 2, with 11 bases in between. Per the germline V gene, CDR1 is SGHRS and CDR2 is YFSETQ.